The rows below give T cell receptor beta chains drawn from one sample of a study of shared clonotypes between healthy human individuals. The assay was immunoSEQ multiplex PCR, and TCRdb's table has in-frame clones only and misses some. The data show 2 million to 2.5 million clones, less than 95% seen once. Sequenced input: naive CD4+ T cells from PBMCs. The receptor set was obtained from a man aged 18 to 29 in good health. Some clones in this sample may be carry-over from other donors' samples. Each CDR3 is given with its conserved first and last residue. Each record gives: V gene, J gene, D gene, clone size, CDR3 protein, CDR3 DNA. A D gene is named only where the DNA matches it firmly. Clone size appears in some rows only: once, few, many, or a class for an expanded clone.

TRBV5-4	TRBJ1-1	-	-	CASSLVTTPTEAFF	TGTGCCAGCAGCTTGGTAACAACCCCCACTGAAGCTTTCTTT
TRBV7-2	TRBJ2-1	TRBD2	-	CASSPGLAYNEQFF	TGTGCCAGCAGCCCCGGACTAGCGTACAATGAGCAGTTCTTC
TRBV6-5	TRBJ1-2	TRBD1	-	CASINRTGGVYGYTF	TGTGCCAGCATCAACCGGACAGGGGGCGTCTATGGCTACACCTTC
TRBV7-2	TRBJ2-7	-	-	CASSLQEHAISYEQYF	TGTGCCAGCAGCTTACAAGAACACGCGATATCCTACGAGCAGTACTTC
TRBV9	TRBJ1-5	TRBD1	-	CASSGDRGNQPQHF	TGTGCCAGCAGCGGGGACAGGGGGAACCAGCCCCAGCATTTT
TRBV5-1	TRBJ2-7	-	-	CASSLRPGYEQYF	TGCGCCAGCAGCTTGAGACCGGGCTACGAGCAGTACTTC
TRBV6-6	TRBJ1-2	-	-	CASNPKGTSNYGYTF	TGTGCCAGCAATCCGAAGGGGACTTCTAACTATGGCTACACCTTC
TRBV27	TRBJ1-1	TRBD1	-	CASSLSSIQGVTEAFF	TGTGCCAGCAGTTTATCGTCAATCCAGGGGGTGACTGAAGCTTTCTTT
TRBV6-5	TRBJ1-5	-	-	CASSVGFKGQPQHF	TGTGCCAGCAGTGTGGGTTTTAAGGGTCAGCCCCAGCATTTT
TRBV6-5	TRBJ1-6	-	-	CASSYDPDPVTLHF	TGTGCCAGCAGTTACGATCCAGATCCAGTCACCCTCCACTTT
TRBV5-8	TRBJ2-7	-	-	CASSLSLSEQYF	TGTGCCAGCAGCTTGAGTCTCTCCGAGCAGTACTTC
TRBV28	TRBJ2-3	TRBD2	-	CASSRPGLAEGRDTQYF	TGTGCCAGCAGCAGACCGGGACTAGCAGAGGGTAGAGATACGCAGTATTTT
TRBV7-2	TRBJ1-2	TRBD1	once	CASSSGGQGYGYTF	TGTGCCAGCAGCTCCGGCGGACAGGGTTATGGCTACACCTTC
TRBV5-4	TRBJ2-4	TRBD1	-	CASSPGQGAKNIQYF	TGTGCCAGCAGCCCTGGACAGGGGGCTAAAAACATTCAGTACTTC
TRBV6-4	TRBJ2-7	-	-	CASSDRPLLAATYEQYF	TGTGCCAGCAGTGACCGCCCTTTACTAGCCGCCACCTACGAGCAGTACTTC
TRBV28	TRBJ1-1	TRBD1	-	CASRLTGVGEAFF	TGTGCCAGCAGGCTCACAGGGGTGGGTGAAGCTTTCTTT
TRBV5-1	TRBJ2-7	-	once	CASSLAAGAGDYEQYF	TGCGCCAGCAGCTTGGCGGCAGGGGCAGGTGACTACGAGCAGTACTTC
TRBV10-2	TRBJ1-4	-	-	CASWGGSGEKLFF	TGCGCCAGCTGGGGAGGGTCTGGTGAAAAACTGTTTTTT
TRBV15	TRBJ2-1	-	-	CATSRTGTQIYNEQFF	TGTGCCACCAGCAGGACCGGGACGCAGATTTACAATGAGCAGTTCTTC
TRBV4-2	TRBJ2-1	TRBD2	-	CASSQETSGSGEQFF	TGTGCCAGCAGCCAAGAGACTAGCGGGAGTGGTGAGCAGTTCTTC
TRBV5-1	TRBJ2-2	TRBD1	-	CASSSGQPNTGELFF	TGCGCCAGCAGCTCGGGACAGCCGAACACCGGGGAGCTGTTTTTT
TRBV10-1	TRBJ2-1	TRBD1	once	CASSKGQGAREQFF	TGCGCCAGCAGTAAAGGACAGGGGGCTCGGGAGCAGTTCTTC
TRBV6-1	TRBJ1-2	-	-	CASSETPRVIGYTF	TGTGCCAGCAGTGAAACCCCCAGGGTTATTGGCTACACCTTC
TRBV5-4	TRBJ2-1	TRBD2	-	CASSPGTSGSNEQFF	TGTGCCAGCAGCCCCGGGACTAGCGGGAGCAATGAGCAGTTCTTC
TRBV5-4	TRBJ2-7	-	once	CASSLDSGGVSYEQYF	TGTGCCAGCAGCTTGGATTCTGGCGGGGTCTCCTACGAGCAGTACTTC
TRBV28	TRBJ1-1	TRBD1	-	CASYPYGQGSRAFF	TGTGCCAGCTACCCCTACGGACAGGGCTCGAGAGCTTTCTTT
TRBV7-9	TRBJ2-3	-	-	CASSRESSTQYF	TGTGCCAGCAGCCGAGAGAGTTCAACGCAGTATTTT
TRBV28	TRBJ2-6	-	-	CASTLGLSGANVLTF	TGTGCCAGCACCTTGGGGCTCTCTGGGGCCAACGTCCTGACTTTC
TRBV5-1	TRBJ2-3	TRBD2	-	CASSLELAGGGTDTQYF	TGCGCCAGCAGCTTGGAATTGGCGGGAGGCGGCACAGATACGCAGTATTTT
TRBV6-1	TRBJ2-7	TRBD2	once	CASSSRREATYEQYF	TGTGCCAGCAGCTCCCGACGGGAGGCTACCTACGAGCAGTACTTC
TRBV5-4	TRBJ2-5	-	-	CASSLMGETQYF	TGTGCCAGCAGCTTGATGGGGGAGACCCAGTACTTC
TRBV7-9	TRBJ2-7	-	-	CASSLGGQGSSYEQYF	TGTGCCAGCAGCTTAGGGGGGCAGGGGAGCTCCTACGAGCAGTACTTC
TRBV28	TRBJ1-1	-	once	CASSLLTGEAFF	TGTGCCAGCAGCCTACTCACAGGGGAAGCTTTCTTT
TRBV5-1	TRBJ2-1	-	-	CASSSNEARIF	TGCGCCAGCAGCTCCAACGAAGCTCGGATCTTC
TRBV15	TRBJ2-2	TRBD1	-	CATSRERQGTGELFF	TGTGCCACCAGCAGAGAGAGACAGGGAACCGGGGAGCTGTTTTTT
TRBV27	TRBJ2-5	-	-	CASRSLGPGQETQYF	TGTGCCAGCAGATCCCTTGGACCCGGCCAAGAGACCCAGTACTTC
TRBV7-9	TRBJ2-5	TRBD2	-	CASSRLAGGGQETQYF	TGTGCCAGCAGCCGACTAGCGGGAGGAGGCCAAGAGACCCAGTACTTC
TRBV9	TRBJ2-7	-	-	CASSVGGIRGAYEQYF	TGTGCCAGCAGCGTAGGAGGGATACGAGGCGCCTACGAGCAGTACTTC
TRBV5-1	TRBJ1-5	-	-	CASSFVGDQPQHF	TGCGCCAGCAGCTTTGTGGGGGATCAGCCCCAGCATTTT
TRBV4-1	TRBJ2-5	TRBD2	-	CASSRGGLQETQYF	TGCGCCAGCAGCCGGGGGGGACTACAAGAGACCCAGTACTTC
TRBV29-1	TRBJ1-3	TRBD1	-	CSVEAGTGGDTIYF	TGCAGCGTTGAAGCCGGGACAGGGGGGGACACCATATATTTT
TRBV5-4	TRBJ2-7	-	once	CASSSRDTFEQYF	TGTGCCAGCAGCTCCCGGGATACCTTCGAGCAGTACTTC
TRBV27	TRBJ1-3	-	-	CASSLSLWGNTIYF	TGTGCCAGCAGTTTAAGTCTCTGGGGAAACACCATATATTTT
TRBV2	TRBJ2-5	TRBD1	-	CATRHRGTQETQYF	TGTGCCACCAGGCACAGGGGGACCCAAGAGACCCAGTACTTC
TRBV15	TRBJ1-1	-	-	CATSRDLRGLSSEAFF	TGTGCCACCAGCAGAGATCTCAGGGGCCTAAGTAGTGAAGCTTTCTTT
TRBV7-8	TRBJ2-7	-	-	CASSLGWGDYEQYF	TGTGCCAGCAGCTTAGGCTGGGGCGACTACGAGCAGTACTTC
TRBV7-3	TRBJ2-2	TRBD1	-	CASSSGQGSTGELFF	TGTGCCAGCAGCTCCGGACAGGGGAGCACCGGGGAGCTGTTTTTT
TRBV29-1	TRBJ2-1	TRBD1	-	CSVGQGVLGNEQFF	TGCAGCGTTGGTCAGGGGGTATTAGGGAATGAGCAGTTCTTC
TRBV13	TRBJ2-2	-	-	CASSALLRTNTGELFF	TGTGCCAGCAGCGCCCTACTCAGAACGAACACCGGGGAGCTGTTTTTT
TRBV6-5	TRBJ2-1	TRBD2	-	CATLPLASGYNEQFF	TGTGCCACCCTGCCCCTCGCTAGCGGATACAATGAGCAGTTCTTC
TRBV4-1	TRBJ1-3	-	-	CASSPGGHSPDTIYF	TGCGCCAGCAGCCCAGGCGGGCACTCTCCGGACACCATATATTTT
TRBV6-1	TRBJ2-7	TRBD2	-	CASSGRDYLRDEQYF	TGTGCCAGCAGTGGGAGGGACTACCTAAGAGACGAGCAGTACTTC